This entry lists 4 T cell receptor beta chains sequenced from one sample in a study of blood T cell repertoires in COVID-19 (dated by TCRdb to 2019 to 2021). Preparation of the library involved the immunoSEQ multiplex PCR assay. The table comes from immuneACCESS by way of TCRdb, which keeps in-frame sequences with V and J called. Part of the clones is missing from these tables; in studies checked, under half for an unresolved V gene and the rest for unknown reasons. This sample gives a few hundred thousand clones in total; 80% to 90% of them show up just once. Together, the top ten hold approximately 1.9% of the sample. Sequencing used PBMCs or T cells enriched from blood (not recorded which). The receptors originated from a middle-aged man in a cohort exposed to, infected with or recovered from COVID-19 (not recorded which).

This chain joins TRBV3-1 (or the pseudogene TRBV3-2) and TRBJ2-2, with D possibly being TRBD1 (5 bases). Germline assignment: CDR1 LGHDT and CDR2 YNNKEL (reference sequence). V shed 2 bases and J shed 6 bases, with 7 bases lying between them. The CDR3 spans 13 residues. The CDR3 spells CASSQRGSGELFF. In nucleotides, the CDR3 is TGTGCCAGCAGCCAAAGGGGATCCGGGGAGCTGTTTTTT.

This chain joins TRBV5-1 and TRBJ2-7, with TRBD2 identical over 7 bases. The junction had 5 bases not matched to a gene; V was cut back by 3 bases and J by 2 bases. The CDR3 is made up of 14 amino acids. The germline V gene has CDR1 SGHRS and CDR2 YFSETQ. Here the CDR3 DNA reads TGCGCCAGCAGCTCCGGGAGGCCCCCCTACGAGCAGTACTTC. Its protein product is CASSSGRPPYEQYF.

The chain is built from TRBV19 and TRBJ2-6, with D perhaps matching TRBD1 (5 bases). Germline V lookup: CDR1 LNHDA, CDR2 SQIVND (reference sequence). With 3 bases removed from V and 0 bases from J, the gap between germline ends came to 9 bases. CDR3 length: 16 residues. In nucleotides, the CDR3 is TGTGCCAGTAGTATCAGACAGAGCTCTGGGGCCAACGTCCTGACTTTC. It specifies CASSIRQSSGANVLTF. Combining the CDR3 with reference TRBV19 and TRBJ2-6 gives the whole variable domain DGGITQSPKYLFRKEGQNVTLSCEQNLNHDAMYWYRQDPGQGLRLIYYSQIVNDFQKGDIAEGYSVSREKKESFPLTVTSAQKNPTAFYLCASSIRQSSGANVLTFGAGSRLTVL.

This sequence joins TRBV7-9 and TRBJ2-5; 9 nucleotides line up with TRBD2. In germline, CDR1 is SEHNR, CDR2 FQNEAQ (reference sequence). The CDR3 spans 14 residues. V was clipped by 5 bases and J by 4 bases; unmatched bases: 5. This chain's CDR3 is CASSLTSGGETQYF. DNA of the CDR3: TGTGCCAGCAGCCTGACTAGCGGAGGAGAGACCCAGTACTTC.